These 5 T cell receptor beta chains were all obtained from the same sample, sequenced in a study of T cell changes during pregnancy in multiple sclerosis. TCRdb's table, derived via immunoSEQ multiplex PCR, lists solely in-frame clones and lacks some. In the table there are about 77,000 clones, 75% to 90% of which are singletons. The sequencing here drew on peripheral blood, taken before pregnancy. All receptors derive from a female donor with multiple sclerosis, enrolled in a pregnancy study.

The chain recombines TRBV7-8 with TRBJ1-1, with D hard to call. The germline gives CDR1 SGHVS, CDR2 FQNEAQ. The CDR3 is 13 residues long. The V and J ends lost 1 base and 5 bases respectively, with 8 bases between them. DNA of the CDR3: TGTGCCAGCAGCTTAGGGTACGGGACTGAAGCTTTCTTT. Translated: CASSLGYGTEAFF.

This chain uses TRBV19 with TRBJ1-2; D call uncertain. The V and J ends lost 5 bases and 5 bases respectively, with 6 bases between them. The CDR3 sequence is 11 residues long. CDR1 and CDR2 (germline): LNHDA, SQIVND (reference sequence). The CDR3 region is CASSRDYGYTF. The CDR3 bases are TGTGCCAGTAGTCGAGATTATGGCTACACCTTC.

This chain connects TRBV7-9 to TRBJ1-2; possible D gene TRBD1, 5 bases. The germline gives CDR1 SEHNR, CDR2 FQNEAQ (reference sequence). CDR3 length: 15 residues. V was trimmed by 1 base and J by 7 bases, leaving 16 bases between them. DNA of the CDR3: TGTGCCAGCAGCTTAGTGGGGCGGGATGCCGGTGGCTACACCTTC. It specifies CASSLVGRDAGGYTF.

The V and J genes are TRBV10-3 and TRBJ2-4; tentative D call: TRBD2 (5 bases). Germline CDR1 and CDR2: ENHRY and SYGVKD. This CDR3 has 12 residues. The V and J ends lost 2 bases and 8 bases respectively, with 7 bases between them. CDR3 coding DNA: TGTGCCATCAGTGAGGAGGGAGACATTCAGTACTTC. Translated: CAISEEGDIQYF.

The chain links TRBV7-2 to TRBJ2-1; 7 bases agree with TRBD1. The V and J ends lost 0 bases and 0 bases, in that order; junction bases with no gene match: 2. CDR1 is SGHTA and CDR2 is FQGNSA in the germline V gene. The CDR3 is 16 residues long. CDR3 DNA: TGTGCCAGCAGCTTAGCCGGGACAGCCTCCTACAATGAGCAGTTCTTC. Protein product: CASSLAGTASYNEQFF.